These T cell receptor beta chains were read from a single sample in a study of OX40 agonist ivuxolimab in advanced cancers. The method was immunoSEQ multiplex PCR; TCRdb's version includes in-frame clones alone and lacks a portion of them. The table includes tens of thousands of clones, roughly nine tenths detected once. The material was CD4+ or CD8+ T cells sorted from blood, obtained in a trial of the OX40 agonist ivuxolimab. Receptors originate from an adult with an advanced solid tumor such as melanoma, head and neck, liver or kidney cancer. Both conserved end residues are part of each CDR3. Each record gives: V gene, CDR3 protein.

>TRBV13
CASSLRNAYEQYF
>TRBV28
CASRQGAKSYEQYF
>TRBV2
CASRPPGQGMEGYTF
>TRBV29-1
CSVLSSYEQFF
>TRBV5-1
CASSLGPLEINYGYTF
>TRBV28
CASSRGPNQPQHF
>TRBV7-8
CASSFLTANTGELFF
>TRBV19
CASSPTGEPPHEQYF
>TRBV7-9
CASSLGNTYEQYF
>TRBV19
CASSTSGELETQYF
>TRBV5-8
CRASLTGPNTEAFF
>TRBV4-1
CASSQVGWGYTEAFF
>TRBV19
CASSIDLARSDTQYF
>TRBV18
CASSPTTTGVSGELFF
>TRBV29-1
CSVESLAGDTQYF
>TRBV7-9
CASSLAILGGELFF
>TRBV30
CAWTVGTGKGSPLHF
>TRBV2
CASSGRTAYEQYF
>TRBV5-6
CASSLVRRAPLAKNIQYF
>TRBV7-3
CASSTTGGTQYF
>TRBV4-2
CASSQGLLKAPQHF
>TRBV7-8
CASSPRVAGALRTDTQYF
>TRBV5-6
CASSTGAMIWNTGELFF
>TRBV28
CASSRKRGGLGEQFF
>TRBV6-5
CASSRDGSGANVLTF
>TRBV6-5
CASSFSGSSYEQYF
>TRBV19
CASSGGGSLDTQYF